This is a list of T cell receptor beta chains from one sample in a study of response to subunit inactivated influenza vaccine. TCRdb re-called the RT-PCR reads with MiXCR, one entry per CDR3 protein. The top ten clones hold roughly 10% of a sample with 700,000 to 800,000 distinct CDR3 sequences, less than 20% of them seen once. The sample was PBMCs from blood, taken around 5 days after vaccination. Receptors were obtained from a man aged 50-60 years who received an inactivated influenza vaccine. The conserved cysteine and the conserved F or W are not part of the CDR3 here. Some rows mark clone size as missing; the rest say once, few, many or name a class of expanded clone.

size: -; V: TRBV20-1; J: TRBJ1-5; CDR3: SARDTANQPQH
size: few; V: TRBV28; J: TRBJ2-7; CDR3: ASLTGTAFVAGRFYEQY
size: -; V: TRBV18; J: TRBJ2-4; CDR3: ASSPPGQGNIQY
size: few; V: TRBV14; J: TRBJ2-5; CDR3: ASSQRGGLETQY
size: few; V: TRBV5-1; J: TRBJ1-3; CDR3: ASSIGRNSGNTIY
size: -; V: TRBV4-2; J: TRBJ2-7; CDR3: ASSQDFGEANYEQY
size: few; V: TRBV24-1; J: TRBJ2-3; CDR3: ATGTGYMDTQY
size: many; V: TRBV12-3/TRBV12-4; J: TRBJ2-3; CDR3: ASNGERTDTQY
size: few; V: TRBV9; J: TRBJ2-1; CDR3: ASSVNRGNEQF
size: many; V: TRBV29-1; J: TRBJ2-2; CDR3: SVRSAAGGPNTGELF
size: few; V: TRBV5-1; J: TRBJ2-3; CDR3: ASSSPPTDTQY
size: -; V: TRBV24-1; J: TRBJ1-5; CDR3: ATSDLKSGGAGPQH
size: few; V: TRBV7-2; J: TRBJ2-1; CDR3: ASSPTSGYSYNEQF
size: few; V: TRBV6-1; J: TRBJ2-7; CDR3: ASNAGTSPYEQY
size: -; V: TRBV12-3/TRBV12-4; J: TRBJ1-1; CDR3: ASGGFSGGRPEAF
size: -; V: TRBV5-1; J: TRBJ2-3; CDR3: ASSLGPKGTDTQY
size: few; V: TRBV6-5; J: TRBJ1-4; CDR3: ASSYSFQGSEKLF
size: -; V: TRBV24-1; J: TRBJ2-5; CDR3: ATSGSGGDAETQY
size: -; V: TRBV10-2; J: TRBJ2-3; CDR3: ASRATGYSTDTQY
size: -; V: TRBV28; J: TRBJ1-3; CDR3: ASSGRDPGNTIY
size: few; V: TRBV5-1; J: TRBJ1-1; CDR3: ASSSTGGLVNTEAF
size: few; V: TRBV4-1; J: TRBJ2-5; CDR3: ASSKGLQETQY
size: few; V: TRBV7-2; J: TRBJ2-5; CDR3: ASSRRGFQETQY
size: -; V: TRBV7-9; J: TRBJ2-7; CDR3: ASSLSYRGSYEQY
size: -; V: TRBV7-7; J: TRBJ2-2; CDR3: ASSRLAGGPYNTGELF
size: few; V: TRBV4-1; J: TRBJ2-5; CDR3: ASSQRIREETQY
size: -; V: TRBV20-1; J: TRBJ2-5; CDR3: SARAGDTRETQY
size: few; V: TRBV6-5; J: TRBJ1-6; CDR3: ASSPHNSPLH
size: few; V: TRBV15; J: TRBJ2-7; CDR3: ATSQGQAGSYEQY
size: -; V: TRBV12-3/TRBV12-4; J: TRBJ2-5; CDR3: ASSLGTGGKTQY
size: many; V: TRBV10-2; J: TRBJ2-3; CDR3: ASKVAGGTDTQY
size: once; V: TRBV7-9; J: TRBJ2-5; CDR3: ASSLGGARLETQY
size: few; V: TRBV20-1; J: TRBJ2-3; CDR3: SARGLAIDGNTDTQY
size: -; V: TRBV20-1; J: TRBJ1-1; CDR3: SASGRDMNTEAF
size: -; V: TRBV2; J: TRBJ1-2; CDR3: ASSEAGQGAYGYT
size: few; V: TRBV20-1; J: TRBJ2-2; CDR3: SARVWGQGLAGGTGELF